This T cell receptor beta chain was captured in a study of blood T cells in healthy people across ages. CDR1 and CDR2 from the germline V gene are DFQATT and SNEGSKA (reference sequence). CDR3 length equals 15 residues. Sample-barcoded 5' priming and a J-beta primer mix drove a second PCR of about 7 to 12 cycles. TCRdb processed the 5' RACE reads anew with MiXCR; each CDR3 protein has one entry. The sample lists about 640,000 distinct CDR3 sequences; approximately 59% were seen once. The clonotype comes from a man aged 60 to 75 in good health. This chain links TRBV20-1 with TRBJ2-1; possibly TRBD1 for D (6 bases). The tail of the sequence fits TRBJ2-7 better, so the J call may be wrong. Sample: blood. CDR3 protein: CSATKPGQSYNEQYF. For the CDR3, the DNA is TGCAGTGCTACGAAACCGGGACAATCCTACAATGAGCAGTACTTC.